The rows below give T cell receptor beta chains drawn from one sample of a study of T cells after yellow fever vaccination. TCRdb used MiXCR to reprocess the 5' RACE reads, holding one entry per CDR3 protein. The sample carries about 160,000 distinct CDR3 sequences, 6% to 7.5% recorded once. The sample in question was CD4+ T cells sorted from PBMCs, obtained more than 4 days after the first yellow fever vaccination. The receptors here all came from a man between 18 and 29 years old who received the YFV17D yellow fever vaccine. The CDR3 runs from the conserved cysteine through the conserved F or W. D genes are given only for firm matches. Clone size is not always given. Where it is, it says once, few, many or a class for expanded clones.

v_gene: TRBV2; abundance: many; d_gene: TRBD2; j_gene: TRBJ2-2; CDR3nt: TGTGCCAGCAGCCCTAGCGGGAAGAACACCGGGGAGCTGTTTTTT; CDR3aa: CASSPSGKNTGELFF
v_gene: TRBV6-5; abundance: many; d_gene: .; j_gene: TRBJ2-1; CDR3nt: TGTGCCAGCTCTCCCCAGGGTACAGGGGAGCAGTTCTTC; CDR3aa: CASSPQGTGEQFF
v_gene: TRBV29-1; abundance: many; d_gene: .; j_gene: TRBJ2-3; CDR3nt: TGCAGCGCGGGGGCAGGAGGGACAGATACGCAGTATTTT; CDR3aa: CSAGAGGTDTQYF
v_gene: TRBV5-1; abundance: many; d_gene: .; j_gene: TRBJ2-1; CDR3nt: TGCGCCAGCAGCTTGGCCCCAACTGAGCAGTTCTTC; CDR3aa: CASSLAPTEQFF
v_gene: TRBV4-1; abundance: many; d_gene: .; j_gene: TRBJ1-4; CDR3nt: TGCGCCAGCAGACCTACTAGACTAGCGGGAATTAGTGAAAAACTGTTTTTT; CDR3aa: CASRPTRLAGISEKLFF
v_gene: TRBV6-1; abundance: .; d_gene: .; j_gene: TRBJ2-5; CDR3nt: TGTGCCAGCAGTCCCTCTTCGCCGGGGGAGACCCAGTACTTC; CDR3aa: CASSPSSPGETQYF
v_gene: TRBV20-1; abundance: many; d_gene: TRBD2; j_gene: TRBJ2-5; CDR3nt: TGCAGTGCTCCGTACATGCGGGGGGGCCCCGAGACCCAGTACTTC; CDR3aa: CSAPYMRGGPETQYF
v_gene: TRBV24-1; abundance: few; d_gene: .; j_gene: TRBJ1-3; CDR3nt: TGTGCCACCAGTGATTTGGCAGAACCTCCTGGAAACACCATATATTTT; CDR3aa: CATSDLAEPPGNTIYF
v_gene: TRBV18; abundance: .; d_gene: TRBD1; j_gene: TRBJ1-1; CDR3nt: TGTGCCAGCTCACCAAAGACAGGGGAGACTGAAGCTTTCTTT; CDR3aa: CASSPKTGETEAFF
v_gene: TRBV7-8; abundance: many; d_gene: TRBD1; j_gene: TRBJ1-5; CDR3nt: TGTGCCAGCAGCTTAGTGGGACAGGGCTATAGCAATCAGCCCCAGCATTTT; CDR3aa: CASSLVGQGYSNQPQHF
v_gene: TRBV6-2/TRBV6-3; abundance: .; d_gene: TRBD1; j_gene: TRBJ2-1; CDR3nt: TGTGCCAGCAGTTCGGGACAGGCCCCTGACAATGAGCAGTTCTTC; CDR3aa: CASSSGQAPDNEQFF
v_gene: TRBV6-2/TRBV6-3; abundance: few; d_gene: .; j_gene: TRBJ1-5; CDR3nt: TGTGCCAGCAGTTATTGGCAGGGCGGCCAGCCCCAGCATTTT; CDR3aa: CASSYWQGGQPQHF
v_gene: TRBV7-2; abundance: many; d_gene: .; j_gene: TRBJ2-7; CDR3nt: TGTGCCAGCAGCGTTCCCTACGAGCAGTACTTC; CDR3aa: CASSVPYEQYF
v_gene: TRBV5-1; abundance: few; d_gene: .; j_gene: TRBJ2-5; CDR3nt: TGCGCCAGCAGCTTGGTGCCAGACGATGAGACCCAGTACTTC; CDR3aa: CASSLVPDDETQYF
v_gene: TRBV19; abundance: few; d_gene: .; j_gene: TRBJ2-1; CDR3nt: TGTGCCAGTAGTATTGAAAGGGCCCAGGGGGAGCAGTTCTTC; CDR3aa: CASSIERAQGEQFF
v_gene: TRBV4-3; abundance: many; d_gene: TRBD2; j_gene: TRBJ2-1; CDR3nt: TGCGCCAGCAGCCAACGGACTAGCGGGGGGGAAATCTCCTACAATGAGCAGTTCTTC; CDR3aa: CASSQRTSGGEISYNEQFF
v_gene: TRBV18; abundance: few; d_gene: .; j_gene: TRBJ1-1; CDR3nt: TGTGCCAGCTCACCTGACACGAACACTGAAGCTTTCTTT; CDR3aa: CASSPDTNTEAFF
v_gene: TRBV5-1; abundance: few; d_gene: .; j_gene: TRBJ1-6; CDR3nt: TGCGCCAGCAGCTTGGTAGGTGCAGGTAGCATTTCACCCCTCCACTTT; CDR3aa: CASSLVGAGSISPLHF
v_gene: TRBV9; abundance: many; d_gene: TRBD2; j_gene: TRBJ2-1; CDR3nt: TGTGCCAGCAGCGTGTATACTAGCGGTAGCTCCTACAATGAGCAGTTCTTC; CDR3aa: CASSVYTSGSSYNEQFF
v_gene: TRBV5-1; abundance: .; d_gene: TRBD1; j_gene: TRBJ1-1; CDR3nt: TGCGCCAGCAGGGATTTCAACAGGGGCACTGAAGCTTTCTTT; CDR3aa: CASRDFNRGTEAFF
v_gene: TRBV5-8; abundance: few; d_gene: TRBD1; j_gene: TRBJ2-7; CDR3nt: TGTGCCAGCAGCCTCGGGACAGGGGGCGAGCAGTACTTC; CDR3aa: CASSLGTGGEQYF
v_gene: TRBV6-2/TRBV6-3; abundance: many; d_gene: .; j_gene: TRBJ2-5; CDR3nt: TGTGCCAGCAGTCGTTCCGGGACACTCCTCCAAGAGACCCAGTACTTC; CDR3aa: CASSRSGTLLQETQYF
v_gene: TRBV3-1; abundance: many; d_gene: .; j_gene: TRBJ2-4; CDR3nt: TGTGCCAGCAGCCATTCAGCGAACATTCAGTACTTC; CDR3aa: CASSHSANIQYF
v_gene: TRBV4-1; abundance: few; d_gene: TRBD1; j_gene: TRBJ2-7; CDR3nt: TGCGCCAGCAGCCAAGGCGGGGGACAGGGGGCTTACGAGCAGTACTTC; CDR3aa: CASSQGGGQGAYEQYF
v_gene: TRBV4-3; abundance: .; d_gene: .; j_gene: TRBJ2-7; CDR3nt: TGCGCCAGCAGCCAAGATCAGAGACAAACCTACGAGCAGTACTTC; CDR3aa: CASSQDQRQTYEQYF
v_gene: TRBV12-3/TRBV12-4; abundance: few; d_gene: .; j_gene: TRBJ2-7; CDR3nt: TGTGCCAGCAGGAACTCCGGGACCGGCGAGCAGTACTTC; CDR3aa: CASRNSGTGEQYF
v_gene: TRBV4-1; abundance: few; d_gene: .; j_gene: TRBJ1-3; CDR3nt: TGCGCCAGCAGCCAAGATGTCTTGTACACCATATATTTT; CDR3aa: CASSQDVLYTIYF
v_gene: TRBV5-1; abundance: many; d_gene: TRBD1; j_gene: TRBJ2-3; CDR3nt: TGCGCCAGCAGCTTCCGAAGTCCAGGGACAGGGGCAGATACGCAGTATTTT; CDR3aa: CASSFRSPGTGADTQYF
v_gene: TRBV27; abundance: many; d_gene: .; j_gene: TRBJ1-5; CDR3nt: TGTGCCAGCAGTTTTATGGATAGCAATCAGCCCCAGCATTTT; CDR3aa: CASSFMDSNQPQHF
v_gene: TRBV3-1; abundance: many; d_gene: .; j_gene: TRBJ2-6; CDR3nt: TGTGCCAGCAGCCAAGATCTTGCCCCTGGGGCCAACGTCCTGACTTTC; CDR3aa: CASSQDLAPGANVLTF
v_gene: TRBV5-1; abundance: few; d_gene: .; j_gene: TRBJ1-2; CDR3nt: TGCGCCAGCAGCTTGGCCCTGGGGGCGGCCTATGGCTACACCTTC; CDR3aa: CASSLALGAAYGYTF
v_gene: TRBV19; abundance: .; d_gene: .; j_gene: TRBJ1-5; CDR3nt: TGTGCCAGTATGAGTCTGGGCGGCCGGTACAATCAGCCCCAGCATTTT; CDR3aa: CASMSLGGRYNQPQHF
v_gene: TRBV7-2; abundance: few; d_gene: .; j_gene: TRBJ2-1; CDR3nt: TGTGCCAGCAGCTTAAGGGGGACCAATGAGCAGTTCTTC; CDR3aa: CASSLRGTNEQFF
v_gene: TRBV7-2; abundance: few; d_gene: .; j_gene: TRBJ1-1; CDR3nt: TGTGCCAGCAGCTTAAGACAGAGGACTGAAGCTTTCTTT; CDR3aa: CASSLRQRTEAFF
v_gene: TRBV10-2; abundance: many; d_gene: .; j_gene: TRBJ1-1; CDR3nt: TGCGCCAGCAGTGAGCAGGGGAACACTGAAGCTTTCTTT; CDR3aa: CASSEQGNTEAFF
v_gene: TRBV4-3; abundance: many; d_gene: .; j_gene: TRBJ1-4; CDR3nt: TGCGCCAGCAGCCCGCCAACAGATAATGAAAAACTGTTTTTT; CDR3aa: CASSPPTDNEKLFF
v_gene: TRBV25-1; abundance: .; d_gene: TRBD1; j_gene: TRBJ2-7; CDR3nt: TGTGCCAGCAGTCTCGACAGGGGGCCTTTTCAGCAGTACTTC; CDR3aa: CASSLDRGPFQQYF